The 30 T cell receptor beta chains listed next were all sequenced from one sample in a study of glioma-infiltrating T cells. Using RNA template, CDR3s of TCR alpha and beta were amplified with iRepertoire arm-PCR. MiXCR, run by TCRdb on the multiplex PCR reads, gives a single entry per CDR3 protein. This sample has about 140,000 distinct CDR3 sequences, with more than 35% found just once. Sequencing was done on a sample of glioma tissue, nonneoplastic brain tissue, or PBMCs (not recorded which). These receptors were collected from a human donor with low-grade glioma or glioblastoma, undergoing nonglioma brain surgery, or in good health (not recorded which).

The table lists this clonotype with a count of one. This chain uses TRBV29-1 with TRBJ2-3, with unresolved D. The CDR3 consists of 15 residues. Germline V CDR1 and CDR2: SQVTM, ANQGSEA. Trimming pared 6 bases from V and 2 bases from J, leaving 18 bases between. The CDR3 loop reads CSVAKYGDFTDTQYF. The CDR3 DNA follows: TGCAGCGTGGCTAAGTATGGGGATTTCACAGATACGCAGTATTTT.

The CDR3 spells CASCRIWGAGDTQYF. The CDR3 region has the DNA TGTGCCAGCTGTCGTATCTGGGGGGCGGGGGATACGCAGTATTTT. This chain links TRBV6-2 or TRBV6-3 with TRBJ2-3; D tentatively fits TRBD1 or TRBD2 (6 bases each). The germline V gene encodes CDR1 MNHEY and CDR2 SVGEGT. This CDR3 contains 15 residues. The V end was cut by 8 bases, the J end by 6 bases, with 21 bases between.

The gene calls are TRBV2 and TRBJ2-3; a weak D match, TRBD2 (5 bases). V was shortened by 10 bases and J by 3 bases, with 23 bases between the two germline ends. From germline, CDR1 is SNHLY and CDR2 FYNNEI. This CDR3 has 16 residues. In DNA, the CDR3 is TGTGCCATAGGGTCCCTTGAGGGCAGGCCTACAGATACGCAGTATTTT. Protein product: CAIGSLEGRPTDTQYF.

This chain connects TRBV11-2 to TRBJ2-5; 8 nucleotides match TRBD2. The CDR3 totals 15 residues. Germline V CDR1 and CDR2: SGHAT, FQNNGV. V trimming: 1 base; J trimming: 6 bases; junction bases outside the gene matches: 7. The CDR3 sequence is CASSLVRGGEQTQYF. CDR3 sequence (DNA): TGTGCCAGCAGCTTAGTTCGGGGGGGCGAGCAGACCCAGTACTTC.

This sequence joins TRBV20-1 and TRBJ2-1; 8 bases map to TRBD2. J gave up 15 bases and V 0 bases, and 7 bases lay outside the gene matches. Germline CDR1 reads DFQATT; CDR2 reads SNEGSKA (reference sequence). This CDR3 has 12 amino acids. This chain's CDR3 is CSARDIREGRFF. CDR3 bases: TGCAGTGCTAGAGATATACGGGAGGGGCGGTTCTTC.

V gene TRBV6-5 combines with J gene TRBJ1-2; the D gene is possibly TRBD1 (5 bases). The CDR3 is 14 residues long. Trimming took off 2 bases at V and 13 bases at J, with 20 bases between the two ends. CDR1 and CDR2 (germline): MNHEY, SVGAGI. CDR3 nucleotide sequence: TGTGCCAGCAGTTACCACGGTCAGGGATGGGGCCTCACCTTC. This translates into CASSYHGQGWGLTF.

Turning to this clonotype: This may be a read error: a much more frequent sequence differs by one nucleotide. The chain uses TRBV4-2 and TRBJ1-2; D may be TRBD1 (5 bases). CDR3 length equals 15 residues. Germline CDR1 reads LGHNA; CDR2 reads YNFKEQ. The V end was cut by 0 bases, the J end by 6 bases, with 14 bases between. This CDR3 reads CASSQDPGGVDGYTF. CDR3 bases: TGTGCCAGCAGCCAAGACCCCGGAGGGGTTGATGGCTACACCTTC.

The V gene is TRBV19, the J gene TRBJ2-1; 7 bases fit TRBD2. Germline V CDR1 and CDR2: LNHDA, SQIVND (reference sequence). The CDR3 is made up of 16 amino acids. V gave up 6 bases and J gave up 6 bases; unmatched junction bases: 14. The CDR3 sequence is CASSLKSGTIGNEQFF. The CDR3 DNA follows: TGTGCCAGTAGCCTTAAGAGCGGGACTATAGGCAATGAGCAGTTCTTC.

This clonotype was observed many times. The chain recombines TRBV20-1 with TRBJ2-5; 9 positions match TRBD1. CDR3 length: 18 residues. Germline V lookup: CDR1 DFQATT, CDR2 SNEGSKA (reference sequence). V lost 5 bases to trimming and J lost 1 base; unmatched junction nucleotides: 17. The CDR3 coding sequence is TGCAGTGCTGGGGATGGGGACAGGGCCTACCCGTTCCAAGAGACCCAGTACTTC. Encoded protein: CSAGDGDRAYPFQETQYF.

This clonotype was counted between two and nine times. CDR3 bases: TGTGCCAGCAGCCTCCTCCCCCAGACCCCGGGAGAGGGCACAGATACGCAGTATTTT. Its protein is CASSLLPQTPGEGTDTQYF. The chain couples TRBV4-2 to TRBJ2-3, with D tentatively TRBD2 (6 bases). The V end was cut by 4 bases, the J end by 1 base, with 24 bases between. The CDR3 runs 19 residues. CDR1 is LGHNA and CDR2 is YNFKEQ in the germline V gene.

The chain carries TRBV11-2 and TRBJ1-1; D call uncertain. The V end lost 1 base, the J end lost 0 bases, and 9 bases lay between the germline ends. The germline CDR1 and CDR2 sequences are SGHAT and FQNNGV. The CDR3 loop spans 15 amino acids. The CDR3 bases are TGTGCCAGCAGCTTAGCAAACAGACTGAACACTGAAGCTTTCTTT. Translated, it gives CASSLANRLNTEAFF.

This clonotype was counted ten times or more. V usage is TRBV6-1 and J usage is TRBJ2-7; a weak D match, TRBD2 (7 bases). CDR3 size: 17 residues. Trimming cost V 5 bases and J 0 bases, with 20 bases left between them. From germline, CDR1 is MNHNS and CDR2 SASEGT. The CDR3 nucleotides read TGTGCCAGCAGTAGACTCCTAACGGGGGGCCTCTCCTACGAGCAGTACTTC. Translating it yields CASSRLLTGGLSYEQYF.

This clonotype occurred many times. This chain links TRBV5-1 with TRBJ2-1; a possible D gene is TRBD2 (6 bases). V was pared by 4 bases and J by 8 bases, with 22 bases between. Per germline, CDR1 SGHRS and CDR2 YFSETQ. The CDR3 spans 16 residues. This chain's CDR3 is CASSDSPRDSGDEQFF. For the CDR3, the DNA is TGCGCCAGCAGCGATTCTCCTCGGGACTCTGGGGATGAGCAGTTCTTC. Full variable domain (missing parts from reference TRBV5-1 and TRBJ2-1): KAGVTQTPRYLIKTRGQQVTLSCSPISGHRSVSWYQQTPGQGLQFLFEYFSETQRNKGNFPGRFSGRQFSNSRSEMNVSTLELGDSALYLCASSDSPRDSGDEQFFGPGTRLTVL.

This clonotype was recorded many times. This chain's CDR3 is CASSSPEVPYSNQPQHF. CDR3 sequence (DNA): TGTGCCAGCAGTTCGCCGGAAGTGCCGTATAGCAATCAGCCCCAGCATTTT. This chain links TRBV2 with TRBJ1-5; D unclear. The V gene lost 5 bases and the J gene lost 0 bases, with 17 bases spanning the gap. The CDR3 length is 17 residues. The germline V gene has CDR1 SNHLY and CDR2 FYNNEI. The full variable domain, rest sourced from reference TRBV2 and TRBJ1-5, is EPEVTQTPSHQVTQMGQEVILRCVPISNHLYFYWYRQILGQKVEFLVSFYNNEISEKSEIFDDQFSVERPDGSNFTLKIRSTKLEDSAMYFCASSSPEVPYSNQPQHFGDGTRLSIL.

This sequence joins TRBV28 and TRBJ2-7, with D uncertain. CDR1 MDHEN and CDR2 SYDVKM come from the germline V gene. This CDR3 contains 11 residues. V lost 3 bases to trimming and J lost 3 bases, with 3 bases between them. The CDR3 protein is CASSFNYEQYF. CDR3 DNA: TGTGCCAGCAGTTTCAACTACGAGCAGTACTTC.

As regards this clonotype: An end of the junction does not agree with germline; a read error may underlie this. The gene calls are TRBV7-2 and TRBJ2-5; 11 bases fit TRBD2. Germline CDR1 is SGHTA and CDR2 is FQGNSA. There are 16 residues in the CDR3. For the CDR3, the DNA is TGTGCCCGCAGGAAAATCACTAGCGGGAGTTTTGAGACCAAGTACTTC. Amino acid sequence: CARRKITSGSFETKYF.

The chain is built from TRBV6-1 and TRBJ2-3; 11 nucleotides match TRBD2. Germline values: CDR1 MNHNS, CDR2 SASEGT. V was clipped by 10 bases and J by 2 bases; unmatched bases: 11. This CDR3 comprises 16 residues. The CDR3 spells CATAVLAGGDTDTQYF. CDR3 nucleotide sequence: TGTGCCACCGCCGTGCTAGCGGGGGGTGACACAGATACGCAGTATTTT.

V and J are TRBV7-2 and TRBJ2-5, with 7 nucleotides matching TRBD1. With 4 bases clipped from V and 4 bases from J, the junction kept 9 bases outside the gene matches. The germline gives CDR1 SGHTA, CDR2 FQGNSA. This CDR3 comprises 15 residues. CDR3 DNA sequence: TGTGCCAGCAGCTCAAGACAGGGTCAAGTAGAGACCCAGTACTTC. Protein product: CASSSRQGQVETQYF. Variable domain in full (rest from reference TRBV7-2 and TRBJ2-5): GAGVSQSPSNKVTEKGKDVELRCDPISGHTALYWYRQSLGQGLEFLIYFQGNSAPDKSGLPSDRFSAERTGGSVSTLTIQRTQQEDSAVYLCASSSRQGQVETQYFGPGTRLLVL.

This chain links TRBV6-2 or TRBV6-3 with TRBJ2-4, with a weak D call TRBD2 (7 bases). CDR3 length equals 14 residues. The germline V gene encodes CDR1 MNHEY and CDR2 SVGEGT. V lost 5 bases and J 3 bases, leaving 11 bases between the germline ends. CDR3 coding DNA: TGTGCCAGCAGTGGAGGGGGGGGCAAAAACATTCAGTACTTC. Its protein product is CASSGGGGKNIQYF.

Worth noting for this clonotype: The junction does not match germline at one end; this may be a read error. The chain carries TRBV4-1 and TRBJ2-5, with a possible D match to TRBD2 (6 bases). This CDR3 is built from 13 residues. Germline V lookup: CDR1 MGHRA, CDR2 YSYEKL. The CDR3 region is CASTQVLGEAQYF. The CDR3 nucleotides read TGCGCCAGCACCCAAGTTTTGGGGGAGGCCCAGTACTTC.

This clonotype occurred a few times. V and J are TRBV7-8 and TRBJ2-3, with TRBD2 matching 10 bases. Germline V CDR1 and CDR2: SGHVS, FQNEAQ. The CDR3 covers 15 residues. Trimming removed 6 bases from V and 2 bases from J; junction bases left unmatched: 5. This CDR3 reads CASSWTSGYTDTQYF. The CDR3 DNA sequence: TGTGCCAGCAGTTGGACTAGCGGCTACACAGATACGCAGTATTTT.

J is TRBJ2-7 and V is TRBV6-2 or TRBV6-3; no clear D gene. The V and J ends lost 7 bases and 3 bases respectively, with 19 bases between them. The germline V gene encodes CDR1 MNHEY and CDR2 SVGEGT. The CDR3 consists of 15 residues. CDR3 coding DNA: TGTGCCAGCACTCCGACCCTAAGGGCTTACTACGAGCAGTACTTC. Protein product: CASTPTLRAYYEQYF.

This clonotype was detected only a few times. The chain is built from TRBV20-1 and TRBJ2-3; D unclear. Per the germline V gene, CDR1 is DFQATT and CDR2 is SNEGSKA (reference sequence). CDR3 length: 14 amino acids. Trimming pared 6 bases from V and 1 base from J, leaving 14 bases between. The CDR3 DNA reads TGCAGTGCGCCCGGGCAGACGGGCACAGATACGCAGTATTTT. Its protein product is CSAPGQTGTDTQYF.

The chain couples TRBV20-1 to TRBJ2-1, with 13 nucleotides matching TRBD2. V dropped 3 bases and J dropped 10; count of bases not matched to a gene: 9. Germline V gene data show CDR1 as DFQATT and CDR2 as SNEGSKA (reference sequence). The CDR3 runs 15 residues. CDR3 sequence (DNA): TGCAGTGCTAGGGGGGGGACTAGCGGGACTAGGGAGCAGTTCTTC. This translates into CSARGGTSGTREQFF.

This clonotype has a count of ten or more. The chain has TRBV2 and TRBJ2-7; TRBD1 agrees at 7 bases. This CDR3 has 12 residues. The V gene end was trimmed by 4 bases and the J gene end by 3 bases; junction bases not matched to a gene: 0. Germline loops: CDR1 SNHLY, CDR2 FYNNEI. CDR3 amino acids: CASSGQGYEQYF. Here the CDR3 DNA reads TGTGCCAGCAGTGGACAGGGCTACGAGCAGTACTTC.

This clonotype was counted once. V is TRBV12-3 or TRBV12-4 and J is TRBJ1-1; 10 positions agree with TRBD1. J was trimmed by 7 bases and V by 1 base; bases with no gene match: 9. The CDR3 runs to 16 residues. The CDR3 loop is CASSLVGDRGGYEAFF. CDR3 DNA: TGTGCCAGCAGTTTAGTAGGGGACAGGGGCGGATATGAAGCTTTCTTT.

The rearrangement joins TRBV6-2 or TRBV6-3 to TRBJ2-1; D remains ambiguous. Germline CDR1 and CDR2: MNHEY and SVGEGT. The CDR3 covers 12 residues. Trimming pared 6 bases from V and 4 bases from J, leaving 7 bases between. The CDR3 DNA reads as TGTGCCAGCAGCCCGCAGTACAATGAGCAGTTCTTC. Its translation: CASSPQYNEQFF.

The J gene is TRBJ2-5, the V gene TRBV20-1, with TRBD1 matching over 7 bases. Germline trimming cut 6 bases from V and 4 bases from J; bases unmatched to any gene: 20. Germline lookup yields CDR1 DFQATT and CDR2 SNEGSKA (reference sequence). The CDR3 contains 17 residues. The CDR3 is CSAQTLRTGVGRETQYF. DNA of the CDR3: TGCAGTGCCCAAACCTTGAGGACAGGCGTGGGGCGAGAGACCCAGTACTTC.

This CDR3 is CASSYGGEGYTF. DNA of the CDR3: TGTGCCAGCAGTTACGGGGGGGAAGGCTACACCTTC. The chain joins TRBV6-6 to TRBJ1-2; D is perhaps TRBD1 (5 bases). The V end lost 2 bases, the J end lost 8 bases, and 9 bases lay between the germline ends. This CDR3 is built from 12 residues. Germline-derived CDR1 and CDR2 are MNHNY and SVGAGI (reference sequence).

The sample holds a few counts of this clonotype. The CDR3 here is CASREGGANQPQHF. The CDR3, as DNA: TGTGCCAGCAGGGAGGGAGGGGCAAATCAGCCCCAGCATTTT. The chain employs TRBV6-1 and TRBJ1-5; a weak D match, TRBD1 (5 bases). The CDR3 runs to 14 residues. V lost 6 bases and J lost 4, with 13 bases in between. Germline V lookup: CDR1 MNHNS, CDR2 SASEGT.